This paragraph reports one TCR beta chain. As yet, its antigen is unknown. This record comes from a study of human T cells and chemical hapten exposure. Each CDR3 protein gets one entry after TCRdb re-called the RACE reads with MiXCR. The sample has about 250,000 distinct CDR3 sequences; approximately 7.5% are singletons. Trimming took off 1 base at V and 6 bases at J, with 12 bases between the two ends. The CDR3 runs to 14 residues. Per germline, CDR1 SGHTA and CDR2 FQGTGA. Study results and caveats: Large CDR3 similarity clusters arose significantly more often from expanded TCRs than from controls.

Sample time point: pre-sensitization, week 0. Treatment indicated: therapeutic diphenylcyclopropenone sensitization with weekly scalp DPC. Only after blood had been drawn was each patch test applied. This sequence originates from a man between 18 and 35 years old with alopecia areata. Some clones in this sample may be carry-over from other donors' samples. This material consisted of whole blood, taken in connection with sensitization to the hapten diphenylcyclopropenone (DPC). The genes are TRBV7-3 and TRBJ1-1, with D uncertain. This CDR3 reads CASSLMGGKAEAFF. In nucleotides, the CDR3 is TGTGCCAGCAGCTTAATGGGTGGTAAGGCTGAAGCTTTCTTT.